What follows are 14 T cell receptor beta chains derived from one specimen sequenced in a study of cytomegalovirus exposure and HLA in healthy donors (dated by TCRdb to about 2017). The method was the immunoSEQ multiplex PCR assay. For the multiplex PCR, a mixture combining 60 forward primers for TCR Vbeta segments and 13 reverse primers for TCR Jbeta segments was used. The source is immuneACCESS, and TCRdb retained only in-frame sequences with V and J called. Part of the clones is not carried over; for the studies checked, unresolved V genes explain less than half of this, and the remainder is unexplained. The sample profile shows about 100,000 clones; approximately 79% of them were found once. Of the sample, roughly 2.1% is held by the ten largest clones. The sample was PBMCs. Receptor source: a man aged 18 to 30 in good health and CMV-seronegative.

The chain has TRBV5-1 and TRBJ2-3; no firm D call. The CDR3 is 12 residues long. Germline V CDR1 and CDR2: SGHRS, YFSETQ. Trimming took off 1 base at V and 9 bases at J, with 9 bases between the two ends. The CDR3 loop reads CASSLPSSTQYF. In DNA form, the CDR3 reads TGCGCCAGCAGCTTGCCCTCCTCCACGCAGTATTTT.

Comment on this clone: Compared with germline, one end of the junction differs, possibly owing to a read error. The chain has TRBV15 and TRBJ2-7; 10 bases line up with TRBD1. Per the germline V gene, CDR1 is LNHNV and CDR2 is YYDKDF (reference sequence). CDR3 length: 13 amino acids. CDR3 loop: CDVTGTGVYEQYF. The CDR3 coding sequence is TGCGACGTTACCGGGACAGGGGTCTACGAGCAGTACTTC.

This clone was observed a handful of times. The V and J genes are TRBV5-6 and TRBJ1-6; D is uncertain. Germline CDR1 SGHDT, CDR2 YYEEEE. The CDR3 contains 16 residues. Trimming stripped 0 bases from V and 8 bases from J, with 15 bases between. The CDR3: CASSLGRYPRDSPLHF. The DNA of the CDR3 is TGTGCCAGCAGCTTGGGAAGGTACCCGAGGGATTCACCCCTCCACTTT. The whole variable domain, filled in from reference TRBV5-6 and TRBJ1-6, reads DAGVTQSPTHLIKTRGQQVTLRCSPKSGHDTVSWYQQALGQGPQFIFQYYEEEERQRGNFPDRFSGHQFPNYSSELNVNALLLGDSALYLCASSLGRYPRDSPLHFGNGTRLTVT.

The J gene is TRBJ2-5, the V gene TRBV6-1; TRBD1 is a possible D gene (5 bases). The CDR3 has 15 residues. The germline V gene has CDR1 MNHNS and CDR2 SASEGT. V lost 1 base and J 4 bases, leaving 13 bases between the germline ends. CDR3 nucleotide sequence: TGTGCCAGCAGTGAAGGCAGGGTGATTAGAGAGACCCAGTACTTC. Translation gives CASSEGRVIRETQYF.

There are a few counts of this clone. The chain couples TRBV13 to TRBJ2-7, with a tentative D call TRBD1 (6 bases). Germline-derived CDR1 and CDR2 are PRHDT and FYEKMQ (reference sequence). The CDR3 is made up of 14 amino acids. Trimming pared 7 bases from V and 1 base from J, leaving 14 bases between. CDR3 residues: CASTKGVGSYEQYF. The CDR3 DNA is TGTGCCAGCACGAAGGGGGTAGGGTCCTACGAGCAGTACTTC. The variable domain in full, with the rest retrieved from reference TRBV13 and TRBJ2-7, is AAGVIQSPRHLIKEKRETATLKCYPIPRHDTVYWYQQGPGQDPQFLISFYEKMQSDKGSIPDRFSAQQFSDYHSELNMSSLELGDSALYFCASTKGVGSYEQYFGPGTRLTVT.

The gene calls are TRBV18 and TRBJ2-7; 9 bases agree with TRBD1. The CDR3 covers 14 residues. Germline loops: CDR1 KGHSH, CDR2 LQKENI. J lost 4 bases, V lost 5 bases, and 6 bases had no gene match. CDR3 DNA sequence: TGTGCCAGCTCAGCCGGGACAGGGTATTACGAGCAGTACTTC. This encodes CASSAGTGYYEQYF.

This chain links TRBV5-4 with TRBJ1-2; the match to TRBD1 covers 9 bases. Germline V CDR1 and CDR2: SGHNT, YYREEE (reference sequence). CDR3 length: 17 amino acids. Trimming at V came to 4 bases and at J to 7 bases, leaving 17 bases not matched to a gene. The CDR3 DNA sequence: TGTGCCAGCAGCATCCCGGGACAGGGTTTGGGGGATTTTGGCTACACCTTC. It codes for CASSIPGQGLGDFGYTF.

The J gene is TRBJ1-1, the V gene TRBV4-1; TRBD1 matches 7 bases. The germline V gene encodes CDR1 MGHRA and CDR2 YSYEKL. After removal of 3 bases from V and 2 bases from J, the junction contained 15 bases not matched to a gene. The CDR3 covers 18 residues. The CDR3 reads CASSQPRPTGDPNTEAFF. The CDR3 bases are TGCGCCAGCAGCCAGCCAAGGCCTACAGGGGACCCTAACACTGAAGCTTTCTTT.

The chain recombines TRBV4-2 with TRBJ1-1; D is unclear. The germline CDR1 and CDR2 sequences are LGHNA and YNFKEQ. The CDR3 spans 16 residues. The germline V and J ends were trimmed by 0 bases and 1 base, with 12 bases remaining between them. The CDR3 DNA is TGTGCCAGCAGCCAAGATTTATCAGTCCCGAACACTGAAGCTTTCTTT. Translating it yields CASSQDLSVPNTEAFF.

This clone has just a few counts. The rearrangement uses TRBV6-6 and TRBJ2-7, with D maybe TRBD1 (6 bases). Germline CDR1 is MNHNY and CDR2 is SVGAGI (reference sequence). The CDR3 has 12 amino acids. V dropped 10 bases and J dropped 3 bases, with 13 bases sitting between them. DNA of the CDR3: TGTGCCATCTCGGAACAGGGCTACGAGCAGTACTTC. Translated: CAISEQGYEQYF.

The chain links TRBV6-6 to TRBJ1-5; no clear D. The CDR3 is 15 amino acids. Per the germline V gene, CDR1 is MNHNY and CDR2 is SVGAGI (reference sequence). V was trimmed by 5 bases and J by 4 bases, leaving 15 bases between them. The CDR3: CASSLEGGRNQPQHF. The CDR3 coding sequence is TGTGCCAGCAGTCTGGAGGGAGGGAGGAATCAGCCCCAGCATTTT.

The chain uses TRBV6-1 and TRBJ2-1; D uncertain. The ends were cut back, 2 bases at V and 0 bases at J, with 11 bases in the middle. CDR1 is MNHNS and CDR2 is SASEGT in the germline V gene. The CDR3 consists of 16 residues. This chain's CDR3 is CASSERSLSSYNEQFF. The DNA for the CDR3 is TGTGCCAGCAGTGAACGGTCCCTGAGCTCCTACAATGAGCAGTTCTTC.

The chain couples TRBV5-4 to TRBJ2-7; possibly TRBD2 for D (5 bases). V shed 0 bases and J shed 4 bases, with 14 bases lying between them. This CDR3 spans 15 amino acids. Looked up from germline, CDR1 is SGHNT and CDR2 is YYREEE (reference sequence). CDR3 bases: TGTGCCAGCAGCTTGGCGGGTGGCCGGGGTTACGAGCAGTACTTC. This gives the protein CASSLAGGRGYEQYF.

This chain links TRBV10-1 with TRBJ2-7, with D possibly TRBD2 on 5 matching bases. Germline V gene sequence: CDR1 WNHNN, CDR2 SYGVQD (reference sequence). V lost 8 bases and J lost 3, with 20 bases in between. The CDR3 sequence is 15 residues long. The CDR3 protein is CASRNRGGGLYEQYF. The DNA for the CDR3 is TGCGCCAGCCGCAACCGGGGTGGCGGTCTCTACGAGCAGTACTTC.